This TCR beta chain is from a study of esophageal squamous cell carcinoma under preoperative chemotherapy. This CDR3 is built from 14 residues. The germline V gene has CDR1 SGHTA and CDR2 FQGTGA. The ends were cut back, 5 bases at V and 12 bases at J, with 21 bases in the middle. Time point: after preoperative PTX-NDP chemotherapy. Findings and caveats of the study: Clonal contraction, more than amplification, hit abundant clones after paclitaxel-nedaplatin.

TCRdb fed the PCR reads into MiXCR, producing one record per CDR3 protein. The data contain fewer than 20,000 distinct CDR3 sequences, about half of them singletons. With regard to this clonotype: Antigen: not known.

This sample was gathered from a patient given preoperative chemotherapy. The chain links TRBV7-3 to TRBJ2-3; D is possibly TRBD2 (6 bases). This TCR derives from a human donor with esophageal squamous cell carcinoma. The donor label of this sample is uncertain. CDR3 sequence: CASSLPAEGNLQYF. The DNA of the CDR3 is TGTGCCAGCAGCCTCCCCGCGGAGGGCAACCTTCAGTATTTT. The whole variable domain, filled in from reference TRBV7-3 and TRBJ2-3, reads GAGVSQTPSNKVTEKGKYVELRCDPISGHTALYWYRQSLGQGPEFLIYFQGTGAADDSGLPNDRFFAVRPEGSVSTLKIQRTERGDSAVYLCASSLPAEGNLQYFGPGTRLTVL.